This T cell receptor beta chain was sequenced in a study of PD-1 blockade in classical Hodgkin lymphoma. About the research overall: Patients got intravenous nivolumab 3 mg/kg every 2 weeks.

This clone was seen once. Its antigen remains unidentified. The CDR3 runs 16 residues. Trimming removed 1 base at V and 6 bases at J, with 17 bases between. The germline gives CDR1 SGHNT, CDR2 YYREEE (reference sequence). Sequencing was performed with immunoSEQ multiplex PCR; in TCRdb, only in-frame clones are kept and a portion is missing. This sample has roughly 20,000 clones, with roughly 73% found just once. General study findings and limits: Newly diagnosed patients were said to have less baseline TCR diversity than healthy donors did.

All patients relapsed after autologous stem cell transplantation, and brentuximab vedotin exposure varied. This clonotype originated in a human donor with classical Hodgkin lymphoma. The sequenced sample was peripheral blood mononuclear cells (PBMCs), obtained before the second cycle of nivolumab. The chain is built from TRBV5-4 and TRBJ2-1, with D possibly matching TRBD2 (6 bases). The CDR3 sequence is CASSLSFRSGSNEQFF. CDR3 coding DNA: TGTGCCAGCAGCTTGTCCTTCCGGTCCGGGAGCAATGAGCAGTTCTTC.